The rows below give T cell receptor beta chains drawn from one sample of a study of CD8 T cells in Susac syndrome. Via MiXCR, TCRdb re-called the immunoSEQ multiplex PCR reads, giving one row per CDR3 protein. This sample has around 270,000 distinct CDR3 sequences, with approximately 85% found just once. Sequenced sample: CD8+ T cells from PBMCs. The origin of the receptors is a human donor with multiple sclerosis. The CDR3 runs from the conserved cysteine through the conserved F or W. The D gene is left open where the match is weak. A row's size may be missing; if present it is once, few, many or a size class.

size,J,D,V,CDR3,DNA
.,TRBJ1-3,TRBD1,TRBV7-9,CASSLGDRGLAGNTIYF,TGTGCCAGCAGCTTAGGGGACAGGGGGCTAGCTGGAAACACCATATATTTT
.,TRBJ1-3,.,TRBV11-2,CASSLGPQPGRDPGNTIYF,TGTGCCAGCAGCTTAGGCCCCCAACCAGGCAGGGACCCTGGAAACACCATATATTTT
.,TRBJ1-2,.,TRBV29-1,CSVDGRQPNYGYTF,TGCAGCGTTGATGGCAGGCAACCTAACTATGGCTACACCTTC
.,TRBJ1-6,TRBD1,TRBV6-5,CASSLLGQSSYNSPLHF,TGTGCCAGCAGTTTATTGGGACAGAGCTCCTATAATTCACCCCTCCACTTT
.,TRBJ2-7,TRBD2,TRBV27,CACSSKLTSGPYEQYF,TGTGCCTGCAGCAGTAAATTAACTAGCGGTCCCTACGAGCAGTACTTC
.,TRBJ2-1,.,TRBV19,CASSPTTGRINEQFF,TGTGCCAGTAGCCCTACAACTGGTCGGATCAATGAGCAGTTCTTC
once,TRBJ2-1,.,TRBV2,CASREQGKSSYNEQFF,TGTGCCAGCAGAGAACAGGGAAAGAGCTCCTACAATGAGCAGTTCTTC
.,TRBJ1-5,TRBD1,TRBV20-1,CSALDRGHENQPQHF,TGCAGTGCTTTAGACAGGGGGCACGAGAATCAGCCCCAGCATTTT
.,TRBJ2-1,TRBD1,TRBV4-1,CASSHTGTVLYNEQFF,TGCGCCAGCAGCCATACCGGGACAGTTTTGTACAATGAGCAGTTCTTC
few,TRBJ1-2,.,TRBV6-2/TRBV6-3,CASSYGDNYGYTF,TGTGCCAGCAGTTATGGGGATAACTATGGCTACACCTTC
few,TRBJ2-7,TRBD2,TRBV5-3,CARSPDGLAVSLSYEQYF,TGTGCCAGAAGCCCCGACGGACTAGCGGTTTCATTATCCTACGAGCAGTACTTC
.,TRBJ2-7,.,TRBV4-2,CASSQLSRVGSNEQYF,TGTGCCAGCAGCCAGCTTTCCCGGGTCGGGAGTAACGAGCAGTACTTC
.,TRBJ2-1,TRBD1,TRBV6-1,CASSEVDRGIPYNEQFF,TGTGCCAGCAGTGAAGTGGACAGGGGAATTCCCTACAATGAGCAGTTCTTC
.,TRBJ2-7,TRBD2,TRBV6-1,CASSDLLAGGPYGQYF,TGTGCCAGCAGTGATCTACTAGCGGGAGGGCCATACGGGCAGTACTTC
.,TRBJ2-3,TRBD2,TRBV14,CASSQDAILAGFTDTQYF,TGTGCCAGCAGCCAAGATGCTATACTAGCGGGATTCACAGATACGCAGTATTTT
.,TRBJ2-7,.,TRBV7-9,CASSSDRLKSYEQYF,TGTGCCAGCAGCTCCGACAGGCTTAAGTCCTACGAGCAGTACTTC
.,TRBJ2-7,.,TRBV4-3,CASSQETGTGAYEQYF,TGCGCCAGCAGCCAAGAGACCGGGACCGGAGCCTACGAGCAGTACTTC
.,TRBJ2-3,TRBD2,TRBV7-3,CASSHHSGVGTDTQYF,TGTGCCAGCAGCCATCACAGCGGGGTGGGCACAGATACGCAGTATTTT
.,TRBJ1-2,TRBD1,TRBV4-3,CASSDRAHLGYTF,TGCGCCAGCAGCGACAGGGCGCATTTGGGCTACACCTTC
.,TRBJ2-3,.,TRBV7-6,CASSSLFGTDTQYF,TGTGCCAGCAGCTCCTTATTCGGCACAGATACGCAGTATTTT
.,TRBJ2-1,TRBD2,TRBV2,CASSEAFSGSNHEQFF,TGTGCCAGCAGTGAAGCTTTTAGCGGGAGTAACCATGAGCAGTTCTTC
few,TRBJ2-7,.,TRBV19,CASSGLANTPYEQYF,TGTGCCAGTAGTGGGCTAGCGAATACTCCGTACGAGCAGTACTTC
.,TRBJ2-2,.,TRBV9,CASSLSSIGPGELFF,TGTGCCAGCAGCCTCTCCTCGATAGGGCCCGGGGAGCTGTTTTTT
.,TRBJ2-1,.,TRBV5-1,CASSYDGSSEQFF,TGCGCCAGCAGTTACGACGGCTCTAGTGAGCAGTTCTTC
.,TRBJ2-7,TRBD1,TRBV28,CASSLYRGSYEQYF,TGTGCCAGCAGTTTATACAGGGGCTCCTACGAGCAGTACTTC
.,TRBJ2-7,.,TRBV7-9,CASSPTGVGYEQYF,TGTGCCAGCAGCCCTACGGGAGTCGGCTACGAGCAGTACTTC
.,TRBJ1-3,.,TRBV27,CASSLVGLGNTIYF,TGTGCCAGCAGTTTAGTGGGACTTGGAAACACCATATATTTT
.,TRBJ2-1,TRBD2,TRBV3-1,CASSQDPWASGRAIGAYEQFF,TGTGCCAGCAGCCAAGATCCGTGGGCTAGCGGGAGGGCCATCGGCGCGTATGAGCAGTTCTTC
once,TRBJ2-4,TRBD1,TRBV18,CASSEERTGVRDSIQYF,TGTGCCAGCTCGGAGGAACGGACAGGGGTTAGGGATAGCATTCAGTACTTC
.,TRBJ2-7,TRBD2,TRBV7-2,CAGGLAGTYEQYF,TGTGCCGGTGGGCTAGCGGGGACCTACGAGCAGTACTTC
.,TRBJ2-1,TRBD1,TRBV28,CASSTTGTGVSEQFF,TGTGCCAGCAGCACCACCGGGACAGGGGTCAGCGAGCAGTTCTTC
.,TRBJ2-7,.,TRBV6-2/TRBV6-3,CASTFEDNIYEQYF,TGTGCCAGCACCTTCGAGGACAACATCTACGAGCAGTACTTC
.,TRBJ2-3,.,TRBV4-3,CASREDSTDTQYF,TGCGCCAGCAGGGAGGATAGCACAGATACGCAGTATTTT
.,TRBJ2-7,.,TRBV18,CASSPTSPLSYEQYF,TGTGCCAGCTCACCGACATCTCCCCTCTCCTACGAGCAGTACTTC
.,TRBJ1-2,.,TRBV7-9,CASSSNLQAAHGYTF,TGTGCCAGCAGCTCCAACCTACAGGCGGCTCATGGCTACACCTTC
.,TRBJ1-1,TRBD1,TRBV9,CASSAAPGQMNTEAFF,TGTGCCAGCAGCGCCGCCCCGGGACAGATGAACACTGAAGCTTTCTTT
.,TRBJ2-7,.,TRBV28,CASTIKSSYEQYF,TGTGCCAGCACCATCAAGTCGTCCTACGAGCAGTACTTC
.,TRBJ1-1,.,TRBV6-2/TRBV6-3,CASSYGQGMNTEAFF,TGTGCCAGCAGTTACGGGCAGGGCATGAACACTGAAGCTTTCTTT
.,TRBJ1-4,.,TRBV3-1,CASSRREYVREKLFF,TGTGCCAGCAGCCGTAGAGAGTACGTTCGTGAAAAACTGTTTTTT
.,TRBJ1-1,.,TRBV19,CASSMDDENTEAFF,TGTGCCAGTAGTATGGACGACGAGAACACTGAAGCTTTCTTT
.,TRBJ2-6,TRBD2,TRBV15,CATSRVEGRASGANVLTF,TGTGCCACCAGCAGAGTCGAGGGGAGGGCCTCTGGGGCCAACGTCCTGACTTTC
.,TRBJ2-4,.,TRBV2,CASSASSLYIQYF,TGTGCCAGCAGTGCGTCTAGCTTGTACATTCAGTACTTC
.,TRBJ1-1,TRBD1,TRBV19,CASSVRDRGTEAFF,TGTGCCAGTAGTGTCCGGGACAGAGGCACTGAAGCTTTCTTT
.,TRBJ2-5,.,TRBV6-2/TRBV6-3,CASAGWLKTQYF,TGTGCCAGCGCCGGGTGGTTGAAGACCCAGTACTTC
once,TRBJ2-7,TRBD2,TRBV18,CASSSDGRVEQYF,TGTGCCAGCTCATCGGACGGGAGGGTCGAGCAGTACTTC
few,TRBJ1-2,.,TRBV7-9,CASSLRGNGYTF,TGTGCCAGCAGCTTACGGGGCAATGGCTACACCTTC
.,TRBJ2-1,.,TRBV5-4,CASNPGVSSYNEQFF,TGTGCCAGCAACCCCGGGGTGAGCTCCTACAATGAGCAGTTCTTC
.,TRBJ2-1,.,TRBV4-3,CASSQTGDGADEQFF,TGCGCCAGCAGCCAAACGGGAGATGGGGCCGATGAGCAGTTCTTC
.,TRBJ2-3,TRBD2,TRBV6-4,CASSWASGNTDTQYF,TGTGCCAGCAGTTGGGCTAGCGGGAACACAGATACGCAGTATTTT
.,TRBJ2-7,.,TRBV4-3,CASSQELSGYDEQYF,TGCGCCAGCAGCCAAGAGCTCTCGGGGTATGACGAGCAGTACTTC
once,TRBJ2-2,TRBD2,TRBV10-3,CAIRTSFTGELFF,TGTGCCATCAGGACTAGCTTCACCGGGGAGCTGTTTTTT
.,TRBJ2-3,.,TRBV28,CASRADSDSSTDTQYF,TGTGCCAGCAGGGCTGACAGCGATTCTAGCACAGATACGCAGTATTTT
.,TRBJ2-3,TRBD2,TRBV7-9,CASSLFVAGPTDTQYF,TGTGCCAGCAGCTTATTCGTAGCGGGACCCACAGATACGCAGTATTTT
.,TRBJ2-1,.,TRBV6-1,CASSPQGGIGYNEQFF,TGTGCCAGCAGCCCGCAGGGCGGGATAGGCTACAATGAGCAGTTCTTC
.,TRBJ1-5,TRBD1,TRBV2,CASRLDRGPGNQPQHF,TGTGCCAGCAGGCTAGACAGGGGGCCGGGCAATCAGCCCCAGCATTTT
.,TRBJ2-6,TRBD1,TRBV7-9,CASSATRDRVSGANVLTF,TGTGCCAGCAGCGCCACCCGGGACAGGGTTAGTGGGGCCAACGTCCTGACTTTC
.,TRBJ2-7,.,TRBV7-9,CASSSTSNEQYF,TGTGCCAGCAGCTCAACAAGTAACGAGCAGTACTTC
once,TRBJ2-7,.,TRBV30,CAWTGAYEQYF,TGTGCCTGGACGGGAGCCTACGAGCAGTACTTC
once,TRBJ2-7,.,TRBV6-6,CASSPFRRGYEQYF,TGTGCCAGCAGTCCCTTTCGGAGGGGCTACGAGCAGTACTTC